This entry lists 3 T cell receptor beta chains sequenced from one sample in a study of blood T cell repertoires in COVID-19. Sequencing used immunoSEQ multiplex PCR; TCRdb keeps in-frame clones, though not all of them. The sample has roughly 110,000 clones; 88% are singletons. The sequencing sample was made of peripheral blood. Receptor source: a woman in her 70s who had recovered from COVID-19.

V usage is TRBV5-5 and J usage is TRBJ2-7, with TRBD2 matching 14 bases. J was trimmed by 2 bases and V by 3 bases; bases with no gene match: 13. The CDR3 totals 19 residues. Germline V gives CDR1 SGHKS, CDR2 YYEKEE (reference sequence). The CDR3 protein is CASSSGLAGGLSSPYEQYF. The CDR3 bases are TGTGCCAGCAGCTCAGGACTAGCGGGGGGCCTATCCTCCCCCTACGAGCAGTACTTC.

The V gene is TRBV5-1, the J gene TRBJ2-7, with D possibly being TRBD1 (5 bases). The V gene lost 0 bases and the J gene lost 4 bases, with 11 bases spanning the gap. Germline V gene data show CDR1 as SGHRS and CDR2 as YFSETQ. The CDR3 spans 14 residues. Here the CDR3 reads CASSLGGGDYEQYF. The CDR3 region has the DNA TGCGCCAGCAGCTTGGGGGGCGGAGATTACGAGCAGTACTTC. Supplemented by reference TRBV5-1 and TRBJ2-7, the full variable domain reads KAGVTQTPRYLIKTRGQQVTLSCSPISGHRSVSWYQQTPGQGLQFLFEYFSETQRNKGNFPGRFSGRQFSNSRSEMNVSTLELGDSALYLCASSLGGGDYEQYFGPGTRLTVT.

This clone has more than one count but fewer than ten. V usage is TRBV4-2 and J usage is TRBJ2-7, with a tentative D call TRBD2 (6 bases). Trimming shortened V by 4 bases and J by 0 bases, and 7 bases separated the two germline ends. The CDR3 runs to 13 residues. CDR1 is LGHNA, CDR2 YNFKEQ, per germline. The CDR3 sequence: CASSRDFSYEQYF. The CDR3, as DNA: TGTGCCAGCAGCCGGGACTTCTCCTACGAGCAGTACTTC.